This T cell receptor beta chain was identified during a study of blood T cell repertoires in COVID-19. Original handling: Amplification from reference gene primers served as the basis for estimated nucleated cell counts. Produced via immunoSEQ multiplex PCR; TCRdb's table is partial and in-frame only. The V and J calls and clone size were taken over from that table, and D and trimming were inferred from the DNA. The sample includes fewer than 300,000 clones, approximately 86% of them seen just once. The germline CDR1 and CDR2 sequences are SGDLS and YYNGEE. Trimming stripped 0 bases from V and 8 bases from J, with 14 bases between. This CDR3 has 14 residues.

This clonotype was sampled from a woman under 30 with acute or convalescent COVID-19. The rearrangement uses TRBV9 and TRBJ1-2; D may be TRBD1 (5 bases). Sample: peripheral blood. The DNA for the CDR3 is TGTGCCAGCAGCGTAGGGGGGGTCGATGGCGGCTACACCTTC. This sequence encodes CASSVGGVDGGYTF.